These 5 T cell receptor beta chains were sequenced from one sample in a study of blood T cells in healthy people across ages. Next came a second PCR, run for about 7 to 12 cycles, which used a sample-barcoded 5' primer along with a J-beta primer mix. MiXCR was run by TCRdb on the 5' RACE reads, yielding one entry per CDR3 protein. The sample has about 1.7 million distinct CDR3 sequences, roughly 27% seen once. The material sequenced was blood. Source of these receptors: a woman aged 25 to 45 in good health.

The rearrangement joins TRBV5-1 to TRBJ2-1; no clear D. CDR3 length: 13 residues. V was clipped by 0 bases and J by 5 bases, with 6 bases between them. Germline loops: CDR1 SGHRS, CDR2 YFSETQ. CDR3 in amino acids: CASSLEVNNEQFF. CDR3 in DNA: TGCGCCAGCAGCTTGGAAGTGAACAATGAGCAGTTCTTC.

The genes are TRBV5-1 and TRBJ2-3, with 10 bases matching TRBD2. Germline-derived CDR1 and CDR2 are SGHRS and YFSETQ. The CDR3 loop spans 15 amino acids. V was pared by 7 bases and J by 2 bases, with 7 bases of the junction left unmatched. CDR3: CASEVAGGDTDTQYF. CDR3 bases: TGCGCCAGCGAGGTAGCGGGGGGAGACACAGATACGCAGTATTTT.

The chain is built from TRBV7-9 and TRBJ2-3; unclear D gene. V was clipped by 5 bases and J by 11 bases, with 14 bases between them. Germline V CDR1 and CDR2: SEHNR, FQNEAQ (reference sequence). This CDR3 spans 12 amino acids. The CDR3 region is CASSDRAPKQYF. The CDR3 nucleotides read TGTGCCAGCAGCGACCGGGCCCCTAAGCAGTATTTT. Together with reference TRBV7-9 and TRBJ2-3, the CDR3 gives the full variable domain: DTGVSQNPRHKITKRGQNVTFRCDPISEHNRLYWYRQTLGQGPEFLTYFQNEAQLEKSRLLSDRFSAERPKGSFSTLEIQRTEQGDSAMYLCASSDRAPKQYFGPGTRLTVL.

The chain employs TRBV5-1 and TRBJ2-5; D is possibly TRBD2 (5 bases). Between the trimmed V and J ends, which lost 6 bases and 1 base, there was a span of 13 bases. The CDR3 has 14 residues. The V gene's germline CDR1 is SGHRS and CDR2 YFSETQ. DNA of the CDR3: TGCGCCAGCACCCAAATGAGCGGCCAAGAGACCCAGTACTTC. Its translation: CASTQMSGQETQYF. The variable domain in full, with the rest retrieved from reference TRBV5-1 and TRBJ2-5, is KAGVTQTPRYLIKTRGQQVTLSCSPISGHRSVSWYQQTPGQGLQFLFEYFSETQRNKGNFPGRFSGRQFSNSRSEMNVSTLELGDSALYLCASTQMSGQETQYFGPGTRLLVL.

A few counts support this clonotype. This chain uses TRBV5-1 with TRBJ2-3, with TRBD1 identical over 9 bases. The germline CDR1 and CDR2 sequences are SGHRS and YFSETQ. This CDR3 region has 14 residues. V dropped 7 bases and J dropped 1; count of bases not matched to a gene: 4. CDR3 protein: CASCRDRGTDTQYF. The CDR3 nucleotides are TGCGCCAGCTGCCGGGACAGGGGCACAGATACGCAGTATTTT.